A single sample gave rise to the 22 T cell receptor beta chains below, sequenced in a study of radiation and T cells in renal cell carcinoma. The time point denotes: blood 2 weeks post-SBRT. Treatment of the sample: 15 Gy SBRT to primary tumor, nephrectomy 4 weeks later. Repertoires were generated with immunoSEQ multiplex PCR, while TCRdb's copy carries only in-frame clones and drops some. The table records 100,000 to 150,000 clones, roughly four fifths of them present only once. The sample here was blood, taken from a patient whose treatment included radiotherapy and nephrectomy. All receptors come from a woman aged 60-70 years with renal cell carcinoma.

The chain couples TRBV7-2 to TRBJ1-2; 9 bases fit TRBD1. V lost 1 base and J lost 0; bases outside the gene matches: 6. Germline loops: CDR1 SGHTA, CDR2 FQGNSA. The CDR3 has 17 amino acids. CDR3 DNA sequence: TGTGCCAGCAGCTTAGTGGCCGGGACAGGGCCTAACTATGGCTACACCTTC. Protein: CASSLVAGTGPNYGYTF.

V usage is TRBV29-1 and J usage is TRBJ2-4, with D perhaps TRBD1 (6 bases). This CDR3 is 11 amino acids long. V was clipped by 5 bases and J by 5 bases, with 7 bases between them. The germline gives CDR1 SQVTM, CDR2 ANQGSEA. CDR3 DNA: TGCAGCGTTTACAGGGAAAACATTCAGTACTTC. Residues: CSVYRENIQYF. Filled out from reference TRBV29-1 and TRBJ2-4, the complete variable domain reads SAVISQKPSRDICQRGTSLTIQCQVDSQVTMMFWYRQQPGQSLTLIATANQGSEATYESGFVIDKFPISRPNLTFSTLTVSNMSPEDSSIYLCSVYRENIQYFGAGTRLSVL.

V usage is TRBV2 and J usage is TRBJ2-2; D may match TRBD1 or TRBD2 (5 bases each). The V gene lost 9 bases and the J gene lost 2 bases, with 13 bases spanning the gap. The germline CDR1 and CDR2 sequences are SNHLY and FYNNEI. The CDR3 extends over 14 amino acids. CDR3 DNA: TGTGCCAGTTCCGGGACCGTTAACACCGGGGAGCTGTTTTTT. Protein sequence: CASSGTVNTGELFF.

V usage is TRBV21-1 and J usage is TRBJ2-7; TRBD1, the table's D call, lacks a check against the DNA. TRBV21-1 is tagged as a pseudogene. This CDR3 is 11 amino acids long. CDR3 bases: TGTGCCAGCCCAGGGGGGCACGAGCAGTACTTC. Its protein product is CASPGGHEQYF.

CDR3 in amino acids: CASSPDRVAQYF. Here the CDR3 DNA reads TGTGCCAGCAGCCCGGACAGGGTAGCGCAGTACTTC. The chain joins TRBV7-2 to TRBJ2-7; TRBD1 matches at 8 bases. Germline CDR1 is SGHTA and CDR2 is FQGNSA. V dropped 5 bases and J dropped 9; count of bases not matched to a gene: 6. This CDR3 region has 12 residues.

The chain links TRBV27 to TRBJ1-6, with 9 bases fitting TRBD1. The ends lost 6 bases at V and 1 base at J; junction bases unmatched: 7. This CDR3 contains 17 residues. Germline CDR1 and CDR2: MNHEY and SMNVEV (reference sequence). CDR3 region: CASRPGQGISYNSPLHF. The CDR3 DNA follows: TGTGCCAGCAGACCGGGACAGGGAATATCCTATAATTCACCCCTCCACTTT.

V is TRBV27 and J is TRBJ1-4; D ambiguous. The V gene lost 6 bases and the J gene lost 7 bases, with 12 bases spanning the gap. CDR3 length: 13 residues. Germline V gene lookup returns CDR1 MNHEY and CDR2 SMNVEV (reference sequence). CDR3: CASSRSPFEKLFF. The DNA for the CDR3 is TGTGCCAGCAGCCGAAGTCCCTTTGAAAAACTGTTTTTT.

The gene calls are TRBV28 and TRBJ2-1, with D possibly being TRBD2 (6 bases). CDR1 and CDR2 (germline): MDHEN, SYDVKM. Trimming removed 5 bases at V and 7 bases at J, with 15 bases between. The CDR3 consists of 14 residues. CDR3 nucleotide sequence: TGTGCCAGCAGTGAGACGGGGGACTCAAATGAGCAGTTCTTC. Its translation is CASSETGDSNEQFF.

This chain links TRBV5-1 with TRBJ2-2, with D perhaps matching TRBD1 or TRBD2 (5 bases each). CDR3 length equals 17 residues. Looked up from germline, CDR1 is SGHRS and CDR2 is YFSETQ. Deletions cut 3 bases from V and 5 bases from J, with 20 bases between. Here the CDR3 reads CASSSEAAREGTGELFF. CDR3 bases: TGCGCCAGCAGCTCGGAGGCGGCCCGAGAGGGGACCGGGGAGCTGTTTTTT.

The gene calls are TRBV7-2 and TRBJ2-3; 9 positions agree with TRBD2. V lost 5 bases and J lost 1; bases outside the gene matches: 7. Germline V gives CDR1 SGHTA, CDR2 FQGNSA. The CDR3 sequence is 16 residues long. CDR3 DNA: TGTGCCAGCAGCCCCCGCGGGGGGGCAGGCACAGATACGCAGTATTTT. Protein: CASSPRGGAGTDTQYF.

The rearrangement links TRBV29-1 to TRBJ2-7; 11 nucleotides agree with TRBD1. Trimming took 7 bases from V and 1 from J; bases not matched to a gene: 6. The germline V gene has CDR1 SQVTM and CDR2 ANQGSEA. This CDR3 comprises 14 residues. For the CDR3, the DNA is TGCAGCGCTCGGACAGGGGGCGATTCCTACGAGCAGTACTTC. Translation gives CSARTGGDSYEQYF.

This rearrangement joins TRBV7-9 to TRBJ2-3; 7 bases are a match to TRBD2. CDR3 size: 14 residues. The J segment lost 1 base and the V segment lost 4 bases, leaving 2 bases of the junction unmatched. Germline values: CDR1 SEHNR, CDR2 FQNEAQ (reference sequence). CDR3 nucleotides: TGTGCCAGCAGCTGGGACTACGGCACAGATACGCAGTATTTT. Amino acid sequence: CASSWDYGTDTQYF. The variable domain in full, completed from reference TRBV7-9 and TRBJ2-3, reads DTGVSQNPRHKITKRGQNVTFRCDPISEHNRLYWYRQTLGQGPEFLTYFQNEAQLEKSRLLSDRFSAERPKGSFSTLEIQRTEQGDSAMYLCASSWDYGTDTQYFGPGTRLTVL.

This clone has just one count. The chain has TRBV7-8 and TRBJ1-5; 10 bases fit TRBD1. In germline, CDR1 is SGHVS, CDR2 FQNEAQ. CDR3 size: 19 residues. The junction had 12 bases not matched to a gene; V was cut back by 4 bases and J by 0 bases. The CDR3 DNA reads TGTGCCAGCAGCTCACCGGGGTGGACAGGGGGATATAGCAATCAGCCCCAGCATTTT. It is translated as CASSSPGWTGGYSNQPQHF.

The chain recombines TRBV2 with TRBJ1-6, with TRBD1 matching 8 bases. The V gene's germline CDR1 is SNHLY and CDR2 FYNNEI. The CDR3 consists of 15 residues. The V gene end was trimmed by 6 bases and the J gene end by 10 bases; junction bases not matched to a gene: 11. CDR3 protein: CASSPRTGKTSPLHF. CDR3 sequence (DNA): TGTGCCAGCAGCCCCAGGACAGGGAAGACCTCACCCCTCCACTTT.

The chain has TRBV4-3 and TRBJ2-3; D gene uncertain. The ends were cut back, 0 bases at V and 1 base at J, with 11 bases in the middle. Looked up from germline, CDR1 is LGHNA and CDR2 is YSLEER. The CDR3 covers 16 residues. The CDR3 protein is CASSQETTLGTDTQYF. In DNA, the CDR3 is TGCGCCAGCAGCCAAGAGACCACCCTCGGCACAGATACGCAGTATTTT.

This chain joins TRBV5-1 and TRBJ2-3, with D uncertain. CDR3 size: 15 residues. CDR1 and CDR2 from the germline V gene are SGHRS and YFSETQ. Trimming removed 5 bases from V and 1 base from J, with 14 bases in between. DNA for the CDR3: TGCGCCAGCAGTCCCCTTGCGAGTGGCACAGATACGCAGTATTTT. It codes for CASSPLASGTDTQYF.

The V call is TRBV28, the J call TRBJ2-7; 9 bases are shared with TRBD1. The V segment lost 6 bases and the J segment 5 bases; nucleotides outside the gene matches: 8. This CDR3 spans 14 amino acids. Germline lookup yields CDR1 MDHEN and CDR2 SYDVKM. In nucleotides, the CDR3 is TGTGCCAGCAGGCCGGGACAGGGTAGTCACGAGCAGTACTTC. It encodes CASRPGQGSHEQYF.

The CDR3 protein is CASSATGSYEQYF. CDR3 bases: TGTGCCAGCTCAGCGACAGGGTCCTACGAGCAGTACTTC. The rearrangement joins TRBV18 to TRBJ2-7, with 7 bases aligning to TRBD1. Trimming cost V 5 bases and J 1 base; bases outside gene matches: 2. The CDR3 spans 13 residues. From germline, CDR1 is KGHSH and CDR2 LQKENI.

This clone has just a few counts. The V and J genes are TRBV6-1 and TRBJ1-2; D gene unclear. The V and J ends lost 2 bases and 2 bases respectively, with 12 bases between them. The length of the CDR3 is 15 residues. Germline V gene data show CDR1 as MNHNS and CDR2 as SASEGT. The CDR3 nucleotides read TGTGCCAGCAGTGAATGGGGTGGCAGCAACTATGGCTACACCTTC. Amino acids: CASSEWGGSNYGYTF.

This chain uses TRBV7-6 with TRBJ2-5, with D unresolved. With 5 bases removed from V and 2 bases from J, the gap between germline ends came to 15 bases. Per germline, CDR1 SGHVS and CDR2 FNYEAQ. This CDR3 contains 15 residues. CDR3 in amino acids: CASSLQTARQETQYF. The CDR3, as DNA: TGTGCCAGCAGCCTACAGACGGCGAGGCAAGAGACCCAGTACTTC. Supplemented by reference TRBV7-6 and TRBJ2-5, the full variable domain reads GAGVSQSPRYKVTKRGQDVALRCDPISGHVSLYWYRQALGQGPEFLTYFNYEAQQDKSGLPNDRFSAERPEGSISTLTIQRTEQRDSAMYRCASSLQTARQETQYFGPGTRLLVL.

The chain carries TRBV7-2 and TRBJ2-1; D uncertain. V lost 0 bases and J lost 14, with 14 bases in between. There are 13 residues in the CDR3. From germline, CDR1 is SGHTA and CDR2 FQGNSA. DNA of the CDR3: TGTGCCAGCAGCTTAGCCCCCACGGCGGCGGAGTTCTTC. Encoded protein: CASSLAPTAAEFF.

This clone has a single count. This chain links TRBV4-3 with TRBJ2-6; D remains unclear. Germline CDR1 is LGHNA and CDR2 is YSLEER. The CDR3 length is 17 residues. V lost 0 bases and J 1 base, leaving 10 bases between the germline ends. CDR3 bases: TGCGCCAGCAGCCAAGATCGGTTGGGGTCTGGGGCCAACGTCCTGACTTTC. It encodes CASSQDRLGSGANVLTF.